The present entry profiles one TCR beta chain with its context. This sample stems from a study of control samples from healthy donors and cancer patients. Here immunoSEQ multiplex PCR was the method, and the copy in TCRdb shows in-frame clones only, minus some. Found here are some 89,000 clones, about 84% of them singletons; the top ten hold about 2.1%. The CDR3 consists of 16 residues. V lost 1 base, J lost 1 base, and 13 bases lay in between. Germline V CDR1 and CDR2: MGHRA, YSYEKL. The receptor comes from a woman aged 40 to 55 in good health. Source material: blood. The chain has TRBV4-1 and TRBJ1-1, with D possibly being TRBD1 (5 bases). CDR3 sequence (DNA): TGCGCCAGCAGCCAAGTTCGCTGGACATCGAACACTGAAGCTTTCTTT. This gives the protein CASSQVRWTSNTEAFF.